Listed here is a single T cell receptor beta chain. Its target is not known. CDR1 and CDR2 from the germline V gene are SGHRS and YFSETQ. The CDR3 is 15 residues long. Deletions cut 4 bases from V and 2 bases from J, with 15 bases between. Generated by immunoSEQ multiplex PCR, the TCRdb table keeps only in-frame clones and is missing some. The table includes under 2.5 million clones, about 90% detected once. This sample is part of a study of shared clonotypes between healthy human individuals. General study points: Generally, estimated richness proved larger in naive subsets than it did in memory subsets.

J is TRBJ1-1 and V is TRBV5-1; possible D gene TRBD1, 6 bases. Sequencing was carried out using naive CD4+ T cells from PBMCs. Subset in this sample: CD45RA+ positively selected. The clonotype comes from a man younger than 35 in good health. Some clones in this sample may be carry-over from other donors' samples. The CDR3 here is CASSITHRENTEAFF. The CDR3 DNA is TGCGCCAGCAGCATAACTCACAGGGAAAACACTGAAGCTTTCTTT.